This TCR beta chain derives from a study of CD4 T cells in relation to SARS-CoV-2 and coronaviruses. About the research overall: After roughly ten days of antigen culture, PBMC TCR beta CDR3s were sequenced.

Concerning this clone: Its antigen is as yet unknown.

Unexposed donor CD4+ T cells date from about 2011-2018, before the COVID-19 pandemic. Isolation of CD4+ T cells took place after less than twelve days in culture. Data came from immunoSEQ multiplex PCR; TCRdb stores just in-frame clones and leaves some out. Of around 16,000 clones in the sample, 70% to 85% were seen once. Sequences were obtained from CD4+ T cells from PBMCs, cultured in vitro. This clonotype was obtained from a human donor in good health.

The CDR3 sequence is CASSQDGSGTYNEQFF. The CDR3 bases are TGTGCCAGCAGCCAAGATGGGAGCGGAACCTACAATGAGCAGTTCTTC. The V call is TRBV3-1 (or the pseudogene TRBV3-2), the J call TRBJ2-1; possibly TRBD2 for D (5 bases). The germline gives CDR1 LGHDT, CDR2 YNNKEL (reference sequence). V lost 0 bases to trimming and J lost 2 bases, with 11 bases between them. CDR3 length: 16 amino acids.